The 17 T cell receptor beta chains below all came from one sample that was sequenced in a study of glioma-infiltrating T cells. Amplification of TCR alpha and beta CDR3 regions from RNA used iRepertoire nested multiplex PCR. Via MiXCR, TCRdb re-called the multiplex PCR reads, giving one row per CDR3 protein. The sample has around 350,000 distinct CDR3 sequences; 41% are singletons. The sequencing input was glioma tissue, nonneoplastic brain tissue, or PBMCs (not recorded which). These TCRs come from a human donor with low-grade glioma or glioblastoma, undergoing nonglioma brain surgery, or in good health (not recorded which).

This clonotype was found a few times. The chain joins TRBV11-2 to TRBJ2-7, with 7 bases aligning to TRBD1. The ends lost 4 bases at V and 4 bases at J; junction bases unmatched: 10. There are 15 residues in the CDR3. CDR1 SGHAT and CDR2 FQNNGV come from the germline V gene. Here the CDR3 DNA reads TGTGCCAGCAGCTCGCGAGGGGGACAGCTATACGAGCAGTACTTC. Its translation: CASSSRGGQLYEQYF.

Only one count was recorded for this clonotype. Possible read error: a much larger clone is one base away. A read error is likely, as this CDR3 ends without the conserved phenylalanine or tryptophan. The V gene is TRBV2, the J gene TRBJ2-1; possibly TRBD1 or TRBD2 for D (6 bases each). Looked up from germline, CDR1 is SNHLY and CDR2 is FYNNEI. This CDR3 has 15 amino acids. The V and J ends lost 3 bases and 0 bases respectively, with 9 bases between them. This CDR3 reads CASSERDNSYNEQFS. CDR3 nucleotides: TGTGCCAGCAGTGAGCGGGACAACTCCTACAATGAGCAGTTCTCC.

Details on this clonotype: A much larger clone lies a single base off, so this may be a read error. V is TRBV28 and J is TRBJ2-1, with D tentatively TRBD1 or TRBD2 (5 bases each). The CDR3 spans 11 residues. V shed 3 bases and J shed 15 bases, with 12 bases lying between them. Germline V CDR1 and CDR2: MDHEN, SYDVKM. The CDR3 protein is CASSFRDASFF. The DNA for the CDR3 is TGTGCCAGCAGTTTTCGGGACGCCTCGTTCTTC.

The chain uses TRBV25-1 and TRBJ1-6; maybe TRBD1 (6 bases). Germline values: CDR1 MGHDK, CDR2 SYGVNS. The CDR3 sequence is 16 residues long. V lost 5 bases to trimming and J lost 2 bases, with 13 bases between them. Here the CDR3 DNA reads TGTGCCAGCAGTCCACAGGGACACCCCTATAATTCACCCCTCCACTTT. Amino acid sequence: CASSPQGHPYNSPLHF. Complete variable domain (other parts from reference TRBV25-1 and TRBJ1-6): EADIYQTPRYLVIGTGKKITLECSQTMGHDKMYWYQQDPGMELHLIHYSYGVNSTEKGDLSSESTVSRIRTEHFPLTLESARPSHTSQYLCASSPQGHPYNSPLHFGNGTRLTVT.

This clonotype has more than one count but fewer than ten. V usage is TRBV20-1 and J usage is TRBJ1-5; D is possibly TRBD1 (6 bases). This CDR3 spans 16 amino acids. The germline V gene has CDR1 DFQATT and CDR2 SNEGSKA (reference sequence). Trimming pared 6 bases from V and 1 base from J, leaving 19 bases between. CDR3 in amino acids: CSALFTGADSNQPQHF. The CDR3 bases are TGCAGTGCGCTTTTCACGGGGGCGGACAGCAATCAGCCCCAGCATTTT.

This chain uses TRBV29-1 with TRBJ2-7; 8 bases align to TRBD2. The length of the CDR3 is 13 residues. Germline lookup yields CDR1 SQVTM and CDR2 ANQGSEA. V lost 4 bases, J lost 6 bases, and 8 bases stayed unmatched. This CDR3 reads CSVAWGREGEQYF. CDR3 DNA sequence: TGCAGCGTTGCTTGGGGTCGGGAGGGCGAGCAGTACTTC.

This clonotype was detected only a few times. The DNA for the CDR3 is TGCGCCAGCAGCCAGCCCGCAGGGGGGACAGGGGGCACAGATACGCAGTATTTT. Protein product: CASSQPAGGTGGTDTQYF. The chain couples TRBV4-3 to TRBJ2-3; the match to TRBD1 covers 10 bases. With 3 bases clipped from V and 1 base from J, the junction kept 10 bases outside the gene matches. This CDR3 has 18 residues. Per germline, CDR1 LGHNA and CDR2 YSLEER.

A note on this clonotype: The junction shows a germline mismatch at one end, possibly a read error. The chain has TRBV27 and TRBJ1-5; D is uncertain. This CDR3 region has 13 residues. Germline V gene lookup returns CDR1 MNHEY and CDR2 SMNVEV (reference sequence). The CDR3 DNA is TGTGCCTGCAGTGTTGATAGCAATCAGCCCCAGCATTTT. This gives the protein CACSVDSNQPQHF.

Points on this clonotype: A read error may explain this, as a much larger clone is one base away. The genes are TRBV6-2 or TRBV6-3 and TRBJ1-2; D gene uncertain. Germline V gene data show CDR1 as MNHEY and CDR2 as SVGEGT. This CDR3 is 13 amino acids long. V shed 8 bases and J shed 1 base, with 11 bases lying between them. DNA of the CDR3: TGTGCCAGCGGACTGGGCTTTAACTATGGCTACACCTTC. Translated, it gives CASGLGFNYGYTF.

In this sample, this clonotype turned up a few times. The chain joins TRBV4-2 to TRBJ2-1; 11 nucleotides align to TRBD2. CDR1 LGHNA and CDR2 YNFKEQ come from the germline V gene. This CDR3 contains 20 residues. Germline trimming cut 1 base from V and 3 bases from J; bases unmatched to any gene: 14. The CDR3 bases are TGTGCCAGCAGCCAAGCCCCCACTAGCGGGAGCGCGTACTTCTACAATGAGCAGTTCTTC. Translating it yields CASSQAPTSGSAYFYNEQFF.

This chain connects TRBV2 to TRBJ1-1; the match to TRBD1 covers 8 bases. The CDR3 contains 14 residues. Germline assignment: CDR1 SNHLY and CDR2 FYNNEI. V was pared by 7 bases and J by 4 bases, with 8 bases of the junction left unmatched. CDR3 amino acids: CASNKDRASTEAFF. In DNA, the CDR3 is TGTGCCAGCAATAAGGACAGGGCGAGCACTGAAGCTTTCTTT.

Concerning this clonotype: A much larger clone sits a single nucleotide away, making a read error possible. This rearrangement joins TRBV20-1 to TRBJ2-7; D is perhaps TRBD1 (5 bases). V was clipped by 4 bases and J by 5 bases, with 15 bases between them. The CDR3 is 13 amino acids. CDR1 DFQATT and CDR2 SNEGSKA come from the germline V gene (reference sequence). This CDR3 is CSAISRQTHEQYF. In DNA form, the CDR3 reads TGCAGTGCTATTTCGAGACAGACCCACGAGCAGTACTTC.

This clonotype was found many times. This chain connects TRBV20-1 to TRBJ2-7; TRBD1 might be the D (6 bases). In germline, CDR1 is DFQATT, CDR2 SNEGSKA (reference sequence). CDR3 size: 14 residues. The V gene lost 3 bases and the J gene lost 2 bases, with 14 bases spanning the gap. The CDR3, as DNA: TGCAGTGCTAGCCAGGACAGAAGCCCCTACGAGCAGTACTTC. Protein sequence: CSASQDRSPYEQYF.

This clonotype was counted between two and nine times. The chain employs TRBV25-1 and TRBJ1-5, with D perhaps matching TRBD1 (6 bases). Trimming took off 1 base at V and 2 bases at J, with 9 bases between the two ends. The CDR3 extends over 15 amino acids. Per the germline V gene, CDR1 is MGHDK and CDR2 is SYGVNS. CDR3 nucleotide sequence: TGTGCCAGCAGTGAATGGCCAGGGGGCAATCAGCCCCAGCATTTT. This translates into CASSEWPGGNQPQHF.

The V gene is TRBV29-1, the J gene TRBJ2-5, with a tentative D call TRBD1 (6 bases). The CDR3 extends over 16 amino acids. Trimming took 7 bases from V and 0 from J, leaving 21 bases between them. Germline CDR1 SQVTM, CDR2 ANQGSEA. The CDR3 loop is CSAAGFDRDNQETQYF. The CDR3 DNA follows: TGCAGCGCTGCTGGATTCGACCGGGACAACCAAGAGACCCAGTACTTC.

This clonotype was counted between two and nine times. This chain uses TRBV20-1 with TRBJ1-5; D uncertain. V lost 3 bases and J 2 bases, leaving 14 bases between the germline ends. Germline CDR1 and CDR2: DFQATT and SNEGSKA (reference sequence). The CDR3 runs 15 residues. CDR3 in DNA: TGCAGTGCTAGTCAGGTTCAGGTGGGCAATCAGCCCCAGCATTTT. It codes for CSASQVQVGNQPQHF.

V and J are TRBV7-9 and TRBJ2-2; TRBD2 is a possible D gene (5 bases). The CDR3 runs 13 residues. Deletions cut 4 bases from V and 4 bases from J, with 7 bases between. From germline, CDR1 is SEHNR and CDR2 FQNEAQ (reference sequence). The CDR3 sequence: CASSSGLTGELFF. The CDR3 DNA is TGTGCCAGCAGCTCCGGACTCACCGGGGAGCTGTTTTTT.